These 9 T cell receptor beta chains originate from one sample sequenced in a study of technical replicates of blood from a handful of donors. The method was immunoSEQ multiplex PCR; TCRdb's version includes in-frame clones alone and lacks a portion of them. Altogether fewer than 85,000 clones are present, roughly 94% being singletons, with the ten largest covering roughly 0.25%. The sequenced sample was T cells isolated from PBMCs. The receptors come from a human donor in good health.

The V call is TRBV4-2, the J call TRBJ2-7, with 15 nucleotides matching TRBD2. CDR3 size: 15 residues. With V trimmed by 2 bases and J by 7 bases, 3 bases remained unmatched. Germline assignment: CDR1 LGHNA and CDR2 YNFKEQ. The CDR3 sequence is CASSQPGTSGGEQYF. The DNA of the CDR3 is TGTGCCAGCAGCCAACCCGGGACTAGCGGGGGGGAGCAGTACTTC.

The chain recombines TRBV9 with TRBJ2-3; possibly TRBD1 for D (6 bases). The germline V gene has CDR1 SGDLS and CDR2 YYNGEE. V lost 1 base and J 2 bases, leaving 20 bases between the germline ends. This CDR3 contains 18 residues. The CDR3 bases are TGTGCCAGCAGCGTAAACCCCCAGACAGGTACAACCACAGATACGCAGTATTTT. Translating it yields CASSVNPQTGTTTDTQYF.

Only a few counts were recorded for this clone. The chain recombines TRBV11-3 with TRBJ1-1; no firm D call. With 3 bases removed from V and 1 base from J, the gap between germline ends came to 3 bases. Germline CDR1 and CDR2: SGHNT and YENEEA. This CDR3 spans 12 amino acids. The CDR3 DNA is TGTGCCAGCAGCTTGAGGAACACTGAAGCTTTCTTT. This encodes CASSLRNTEAFF. The full variable domain, rest sourced from reference TRBV11-3 and TRBJ1-1, is EAGVVQSPRYKIIEKKQPVAFWCNPISGHNTLYWYLQNLGQGPELLIRYENEEAVDDSQLPKDRFSAERLKGVDSTLKIQPAELGDSAVYLCASSLRNTEAFFGQGTRLTVV.

A single count supports this clone. This CDR3 is CASSPRSENTEAFF. The CDR3 region has the DNA TGCGCCAGCAGCCCCAGATCCGAGAACACTGAAGCTTTCTTT. This chain uses TRBV5-1 with TRBJ1-1; D not resolved. This CDR3 has 14 residues. Germline lookup yields CDR1 SGHRS and CDR2 YFSETQ. The ends were cut back, 4 bases at V and 1 base at J, with 11 bases in the middle.

V and J are TRBV7-6 and TRBJ2-1; 14 nucleotides agree with TRBD2. This CDR3 contains 16 residues. Unmatched junction bases numbered 5, after V lost 4 bases and J lost 6 bases. Per the germline V gene, CDR1 is SGHVS and CDR2 is FNYEAQ. CDR3 coding DNA: TGTGCCAGCAGCTCGACTAGCGGGGGGGTCGCCAATGAGCAGTTCTTC. This codes for CASSSTSGGVANEQFF.

The rearrangement uses TRBV28 and TRBJ1-5, with D perhaps TRBD1 (6 bases). Germline V lookup: CDR1 MDHEN, CDR2 SYDVKM. CDR3 length equals 16 residues. The V and J ends lost 5 bases and 5 bases respectively, with 19 bases between them. CDR3 amino acids: CASSARRGGADQPQHF. The CDR3 DNA reads as TGTGCCAGCAGTGCACGTAGAGGGGGGGCGGATCAGCCCCAGCATTTT.

The CDR3 here is CASSPGGRSGNTIYF. CDR3 bases: TGCGCCAGCAGTCCAGGGGGCCGCTCTGGAAACACCATATATTTT. V gene TRBV10-1 combines with J gene TRBJ1-3; 8 nucleotides align to TRBD1. The CDR3 runs to 15 residues. V lost 5 bases to trimming and J lost 0 bases; unmatched junction nucleotides: 3. The germline V gene has CDR1 WNHNN and CDR2 SYGVQD (reference sequence).

This chain uses TRBV13 with TRBJ2-5; the D gene is possibly TRBD2 (6 bases). From germline, CDR1 is PRHDT and CDR2 FYEKMQ (reference sequence). CDR3 size: 13 residues. Trimming removed 0 bases from V and 7 bases from J, with 9 bases in between. CDR3: CASSLGQGGTQYF. The CDR3, as DNA: TGTGCCAGCAGCTTAGGTCAGGGAGGGACCCAGTACTTC.

The chain employs TRBV6-6 and TRBJ2-5; possibly TRBD1 for D (6 bases). The CDR3 spans 14 residues. Germline lookup yields CDR1 MNHNY and CDR2 SVGAGI (reference sequence). V lost 7 bases and J 2 bases, leaving 14 bases between the germline ends. The CDR3 protein is CASTRARGQETQYF. CDR3 in DNA: TGTGCCAGCACAAGAGCGAGGGGGCAAGAGACCCAGTACTTC.